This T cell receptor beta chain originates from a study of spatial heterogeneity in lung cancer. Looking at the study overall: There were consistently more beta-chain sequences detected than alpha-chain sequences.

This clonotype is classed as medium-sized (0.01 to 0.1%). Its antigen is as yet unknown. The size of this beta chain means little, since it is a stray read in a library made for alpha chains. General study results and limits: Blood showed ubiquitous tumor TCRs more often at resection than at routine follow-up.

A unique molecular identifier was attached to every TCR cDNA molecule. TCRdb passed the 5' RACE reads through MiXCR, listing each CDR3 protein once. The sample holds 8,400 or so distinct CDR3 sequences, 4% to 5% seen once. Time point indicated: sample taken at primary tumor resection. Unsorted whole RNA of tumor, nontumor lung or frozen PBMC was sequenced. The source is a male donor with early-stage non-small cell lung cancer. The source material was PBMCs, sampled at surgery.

CDR3: CASSPDSNQPQHF. CDR3 coding DNA: TGTGCCAGCAGCCCCGATAGCAATCAGCCCCAGCATTTT. The chain joins TRBV28 to TRBJ1-5; D is unclear. The CDR3 runs to 13 residues. Trimming removed 6 bases at V and 0 bases at J, with 6 bases between. Per the germline V gene, CDR1 is MDHEN and CDR2 is SYDVKM.